The 29 T cell receptor beta chains below all came from one sample that was sequenced in a study of beta chain features in type 1 diabetes. Study-wide points: TCRB CDR3 length was moderately but significantly reduced in all four CD4+ subsets of Type 1 diabetes patients.

These receptors have no identified antigens. Reverse transcribing all isolated RNA meant expressed TCRB transcripts were sequenced. Here immunoSEQ multiplex PCR was the method, and the copy in TCRdb shows in-frame clones only, minus some. The sample carries over 200,000 clones, about 11% recorded once. Sequenced sample: naive CD4+ T cells from blood. Receptors originate from a man aged 25 to 40 with type 1 diabetes.

This clone was observed a few times. V and J are TRBV30 and TRBJ2-1; 10 nucleotides match TRBD1. Trimming cost V 1 base and J 10 bases; bases outside gene matches: 7. The CDR3 totals 14 residues. The germline gives CDR1 GTSNPN, CDR2 SVGIG (reference sequence). As DNA, the CDR3 is TGTGCCTGGAGTGGTGACAGGGGGCGCGGGGAGCAGTTCTTC. This gives the protein CAWSGDRGRGEQFF.

This chain links TRBV14 with TRBJ2-5, with 12 nucleotides matching TRBD2. Germline CDR1 SGHDN, CDR2 FVKESK. The CDR3 consists of 16 residues. The J segment lost 5 bases and the V segment lost 3 bases, leaving 7 bases of the junction unmatched. The CDR3 DNA reads as TGTGCCAGCAGCCAGCTGACTAGCGGGGGATATGAGACCCAGTACTTC. As protein: CASSQLTSGGYETQYF.

V and J are TRBV2 and TRBJ1-4; tentative D call: TRBD1 (5 bases). The CDR3 extends over 13 amino acids. V lost 2 bases to trimming and J lost 8 bases, with 9 bases between them. Germline V gene data show CDR1 as SNHLY and CDR2 as FYNNEI. The CDR3 sequence is CASSEQGGEKLFF. Written as DNA, the CDR3 is TGTGCCAGCAGTGAACAGGGTGGAGAAAAACTGTTTTTT.

In this sample, this clone turned up a few times. The chain carries TRBV28 and TRBJ2-7, with TRBD1 matching 7 bases. V shed 5 bases and J 6 bases; nucleotides not matched to a gene: 7. CDR1 is MDHEN, CDR2 SYDVKM, per germline. This CDR3 contains 13 residues. CDR3 region: CASSQPQGFEQYF. The DNA of the CDR3 is TGTGCCAGCAGTCAACCACAGGGGTTCGAGCAGTACTTC. Full variable domain (outside the CDR3, taken from reference TRBV28 and TRBJ2-7): DVKVTQSSRYLVKRTGEKVFLECVQDMDHENMFWYRQDPGLGLRLIYFSYDVKMKEKGDIPEGYSVSREKKERFSLILESASTNQTSMYLCASSQPQGFEQYFGPGTRLTVT.

In DNA, the CDR3 is TGTGCCAGCAGCCAAGACGAGGGTAGATATAATTCACCCCTCCACTTT. Encoded protein: CASSQDEGRYNSPLHF. J is TRBJ1-6 and V is TRBV4-2, with no clear D. This CDR3 is 16 amino acids long. V lost 0 bases to trimming and J lost 4 bases, with 10 bases between them. Germline CDR1 is LGHNA and CDR2 is YNFKEQ.

This clone was seen many times. V usage is TRBV7-9 and J usage is TRBJ2-3; unclear D gene. From germline, CDR1 is SEHNR and CDR2 FQNEAQ (reference sequence). The CDR3 extends over 12 amino acids. Trimming cost V 1 base and J 6 bases, with 5 bases left between them. Here the CDR3 reads CASSLDGDTQYF. The CDR3 bases are TGTGCCAGCAGCTTAGACGGGGATACGCAGTATTTT.

Only a few counts were recorded for this clone. V gene TRBV30 combines with J gene TRBJ2-5, with 8 bases matching TRBD2. Trimming removed 8 bases from V and 4 bases from J; junction bases left unmatched: 12. The CDR3 is made up of 14 amino acids. Germline V gives CDR1 GTSNPN, CDR2 SVGIG (reference sequence). This CDR3 is CAGREGPLLETQYF. CDR3 DNA: TGTGCCGGCCGGGAGGGTCCCCTTTTAGAGACCCAGTACTTC. The full variable domain, in which reference TRBV30 and TRBJ2-5 provide the parts outside the CDR3, is SQTIHQWPATLVQPVGSPLSLECTVEGTSNPNLYWYRQAAGRGLQLLFYSVGIGQISSEVPQNLSASRPQDRQFILSSKKLLLSDSGFYLCAGREGPLLETQYFGPGTRLLVL.

The chain links TRBV5-4 to TRBJ2-7; TRBD1 agrees at 8 bases. There are 15 residues in the CDR3. The germline V gene has CDR1 SGHNT and CDR2 YYREEE (reference sequence). With 0 bases clipped from V and 2 bases from J, the junction kept 4 bases outside the gene matches. The CDR3: CASSLDGQGTYEQYF. CDR3 sequence (DNA): TGTGCCAGCAGCTTGGACGGACAGGGTACCTACGAGCAGTACTTC. The entire variable domain, with the rest obtained from reference TRBV5-4 and TRBJ2-7, is as follows: ETGVTQSPTHLIKTRGQQVTLRCSSQSGHNTVSWYQQALGQGPQFIFQYYREEENGRGNFPPRFSGLQFPNYSSELNVNALELDDSALYLCASSLDGQGTYEQYFGPGTRLTVT.

The chain has TRBV7-3 and TRBJ2-1, with D possibly being TRBD1 (5 bases). The CDR3 spans 16 residues. CDR1 and CDR2 (germline): SGHTA, FQGTGA. V lost 2 bases, J lost 5 bases, and 16 bases lay in between. The CDR3 DNA sequence: TGTGCCAGCAGCTTAGGCTTCTCCGGCAGGGACAATGAGCAGTTCTTC. Its translation is CASSLGFSGRDNEQFF.

The CDR3: CASSPGQGSNQPQHF. Written as DNA, the CDR3 is TGCGCCAGCAGCCCAGGACAGGGTAGCAATCAGCCCCAGCATTTT. This rearrangement joins TRBV4-3 to TRBJ1-5, with TRBD1 identical over 8 bases. From germline, CDR1 is LGHNA and CDR2 YSLEER. The CDR3 sequence is 15 residues long. J lost 0 bases, V lost 4 bases, and 2 bases had no gene match.

V usage is TRBV9 and J usage is TRBJ2-7; 7 bases align to TRBD1. The germline V gene encodes CDR1 SGDLS and CDR2 YYNGEE. Trimming cost V 4 bases and J 1 base; bases outside gene matches: 5. The CDR3 is 14 residues long. This chain's CDR3 is CASSPVGQSYEQYF. CDR3 DNA sequence: TGTGCCAGCAGCCCAGTGGGACAGTCCTACGAGCAGTACTTC. Full variable domain (outside the CDR3, taken from reference TRBV9 and TRBJ2-7): DSGVTQTPKHLITATGQRVTLRCSPRSGDLSVYWYQQSLDQGLQFLIQYYNGEERAKGNILERFSAQQFPDLHSELNLSSLELGDSALYFCASSPVGQSYEQYFGPGTRLTVT.

This clone has more than one count but fewer than ten. The chain joins TRBV28 to TRBJ1-1; TRBD1 matches 8 bases. V trimming: 3 bases; J trimming: 8 bases; junction bases outside the gene matches: 2. CDR1 and CDR2 (germline): MDHEN, SYDVKM. The CDR3 has 12 residues. CDR3 protein: CASSFWTGEAFF. The CDR3 coding sequence is TGTGCCAGCAGTTTCTGGACAGGGGAAGCTTTCTTT.

The CDR3 DNA reads as TGTGCCAGCACTGGGACAGCCTCCTACGAGCAGTACTTC. Amino acid sequence: CASTGTASYEQYF. The rearrangement uses TRBV7-9 and TRBJ2-7; 7 bases are a match to TRBD1. Germline CDR1 reads SEHNR; CDR2 reads FQNEAQ (reference sequence). The CDR3 totals 13 residues. V shed 7 bases, J shed 0 bases, and the junction held 3 bases outside the gene matches.

A few counts support this clone. The chain carries TRBV7-2 and TRBJ2-5; possible D gene TRBD2, 5 bases. V gave up 8 bases and J gave up 4 bases, with 11 bases separating them. The CDR3 has 12 residues. The germline V gene has CDR1 SGHTA and CDR2 FQGNSA. CDR3 bases: TGTGCCAGCCGTGGCGGGCCAGAGACCCAGTACTTC. This translates into CASRGGPETQYF.

CDR3 nucleotides: TGCGCCAGCAGCTTGACAGCCAGCACTAACTATGGCTACACCTTC. Translating it yields CASSLTASTNYGYTF. The chain links TRBV5-1 to TRBJ1-2; D remains ambiguous. Trimming cost V 1 base and J 0 bases, with 10 bases left between them. Germline lookup yields CDR1 SGHRS and CDR2 YFSETQ. CDR3 length: 15 amino acids. Together with reference TRBV5-1 and TRBJ1-2, the CDR3 gives the full variable domain: KAGVTQTPRYLIKTRGQQVTLSCSPISGHRSVSWYQQTPGQGLQFLFEYFSETQRNKGNFPGRFSGRQFSNSRSEMNVSTLELGDSALYLCASSLTASTNYGYTFGSGTRLTVV.

The table lists this clone with a few counts. The genes are TRBV6-1 and TRBJ2-7; TRBD1 might be the D (7 bases). The CDR3 consists of 14 residues. V shed 6 bases and J shed 0 bases, with 12 bases lying between them. CDR1 and CDR2 (germline): MNHNS, SASEGT. CDR3 region: CASSGGQYSYEQYF. CDR3 bases: TGTGCCAGCAGCGGGGGACAGTACTCCTACGAGCAGTACTTC.

This clone was observed a few times. The chain is built from TRBV18 and TRBJ2-3, with 8 nucleotides matching TRBD2. After removal of 6 bases from V and 5 bases from J, the junction contained 10 bases not matched to a gene. The CDR3 consists of 15 residues. In germline, CDR1 is KGHSH, CDR2 LQKENI. The CDR3 nucleotides read TGTGCCAGCTCCCCAATCCGGGGGGGCGAAGATACGCAGTATTTT. This encodes CASSPIRGGEDTQYF.

The rearrangement uses TRBV5-1 and TRBJ2-1, with D possibly matching TRBD2 (7 bases). Looked up from germline, CDR1 is SGHRS and CDR2 is YFSETQ. The germline V and J ends were trimmed by 4 bases and 9 bases, with 20 bases remaining between them. The CDR3 is 15 amino acids. The CDR3 loop is CASSLGGGREAEQFF. The CDR3 DNA reads TGCGCCAGCAGCCTGGGGGGGGGCCGTGAAGCTGAGCAGTTCTTC.

This chain links TRBV27 with TRBJ1-2; D call uncertain. The CDR3 is made up of 13 amino acids. Trimming shortened V by 2 bases and J by 4 bases, and 8 bases separated the two germline ends. Germline assignment: CDR1 MNHEY and CDR2 SMNVEV (reference sequence). CDR3 residues: CASSLTGIYGYTF. Written as DNA, the CDR3 is TGTGCCAGCAGTTTAACGGGGATCTATGGCTACACCTTC.

There are a few counts of this clone. The rearrangement joins TRBV7-9 to TRBJ2-1, with D tentatively TRBD2 (5 bases). V lost 0 bases and J 11 bases, leaving 11 bases between the germline ends. The germline CDR1 and CDR2 sequences are SEHNR and FQNEAQ (reference sequence). This CDR3 comprises 13 residues. CDR3: CASSLAWSGKQFF. The DNA of the CDR3 is TGTGCCAGCAGCTTAGCGTGGTCGGGGAAGCAGTTCTTC. Supplemented by reference TRBV7-9 and TRBJ2-1, the full variable domain reads DTGVSQNPRHKITKRGQNVTFRCDPISEHNRLYWYRQTLGQGPEFLTYFQNEAQLEKSRLLSDRFSAERPKGSFSTLEIQRTEQGDSAMYLCASSLAWSGKQFFGPGTRLTVL.

This clone has a handful of counts. The genes are TRBV10-3 and TRBJ2-7, with 16 bases matching TRBD2. Looked up from germline, CDR1 is ENHRY and CDR2 is SYGVKD. Trimming removed 6 bases from V and 5 bases from J; junction bases left unmatched: 7. The CDR3 has 16 amino acids. The CDR3 coding sequence is TGTGCCATCAGGTCCGGGACTAGCGGGGGGGCCCACGAGCAGTACTTC. Translated, it gives CAIRSGTSGGAHEQYF.

This clone was seen more than once but under ten times. V usage is TRBV6-5 and J usage is TRBJ2-5; 8 bases agree with TRBD2. Germline V gene data show CDR1 as MNHEY and CDR2 as SVGAGI. V trimming: 0 bases; J trimming: 7 bases; junction bases outside the gene matches: 10. The CDR3 extends over 16 amino acids. The CDR3 reads CASSYSTVGGAATQYF. The CDR3 nucleotides are TGTGCCAGCAGTTACTCGACAGTCGGGGGGGCCGCGACCCAGTACTTC.

This clone was picked up a small number of times. V gene TRBV2 combines with J gene TRBJ1-1; D possibly corresponds to TRBD1 (5 bases). The CDR3 spans 13 residues. The ends were cut back, 8 bases at V and 3 bases at J, with 13 bases in the middle. The germline CDR1 and CDR2 sequences are SNHLY and FYNNEI. As DNA, the CDR3 is TGTGCCAGCTCCAGTGACAGACACACTGAAGCTTTCTTT. It encodes CASSSDRHTEAFF.

This clone was seen a few times. The sample contains more than one DNA sequence encoding this CDR3. This chain links TRBV2 with TRBJ1-4, with 10 bases lining up with TRBD1. This CDR3 spans 14 amino acids. The germline V gene encodes CDR1 SNHLY and CDR2 FYNNEI. Unmatched junction bases numbered 2, after V lost 6 bases and J lost 4 bases. The CDR3 DNA sequence: TGTGCCAGCAGCTGGGACAGGGGTAATGAAAAACTGTTTTTT. Translating gives CASSWDRGNEKLFF. Complete variable domain (other parts from reference TRBV2 and TRBJ1-4): EPEVTQTPSHQVTQMGQEVILRCVPISNHLYFYWYRQILGQKVEFLVSFYNNEISEKSEIFDDQFSVERPDGSNFTLKIRSTKLEDSAMYFCASSWDRGNEKLFFGSGTQLSVL.

This clone was counted a single time. The chain links TRBV6-5 to TRBJ1-6; maybe TRBD1 (5 bases). The V and J ends lost 2 bases and 5 bases respectively, with 7 bases between them. The CDR3 runs 14 residues. CDR1 and CDR2 (germline): MNHEY, SVGAGI. The CDR3 sequence is CASSYDSNNSPLHF. DNA of the CDR3: TGTGCCAGCAGTTACGACAGTAATAATTCACCCCTCCACTTT.

The V and J genes are TRBV29-1 and TRBJ2-5; 10 bases align to TRBD2. Gene TRBJ2-7 matches the end of the DNA better, so the J call may be wrong. CDR3 length equals 14 residues. Germline values: CDR1 SQVTM, CDR2 ANQGSEA. The CDR3 DNA is TGCAGCGTTGCGTTTAGCGGGGGGAACCACGAGCAGTACTTC. It encodes CSVAFSGGNHEQYF.

The rearrangement uses TRBV5-4 and TRBJ1-1; TRBD1 aligns across 7 bases. The V gene end was trimmed by 4 bases and the J gene end by 0 bases; junction bases not matched to a gene: 0. The CDR3 totals 13 residues. Germline values: CDR1 SGHNT, CDR2 YYREEE (reference sequence). For the CDR3, the DNA is TGTGCCAGCAGCGGGACAGTGAACACTGAAGCTTTCTTT. Translating it yields CASSGTVNTEAFF.

The chain combines TRBV7-2 with TRBJ2-7; possible D gene TRBD1, 6 bases. Trimming removed 5 bases from V and 7 bases from J, with 15 bases in between. Germline CDR1 SGHTA, CDR2 FQGNSA. This CDR3 region has 13 residues. Written as DNA, the CDR3 is TGTGCCAGCAGCACGCAGGGGATACGAGAGCAGTACTTC. Protein: CASSTQGIREQYF.

The V gene is TRBV9, the J gene TRBJ2-5, with 8 bases identical to TRBD1. Germline CDR1 reads SGDLS; CDR2 reads YYNGEE. J lost 4 bases, V lost 0 bases, and 5 bases had no gene match. This CDR3 is built from 15 residues. The CDR3: CASSVGSGGAETQYF. The CDR3 DNA is TGTGCCAGCAGCGTAGGGTCAGGGGGCGCAGAGACCCAGTACTTC.